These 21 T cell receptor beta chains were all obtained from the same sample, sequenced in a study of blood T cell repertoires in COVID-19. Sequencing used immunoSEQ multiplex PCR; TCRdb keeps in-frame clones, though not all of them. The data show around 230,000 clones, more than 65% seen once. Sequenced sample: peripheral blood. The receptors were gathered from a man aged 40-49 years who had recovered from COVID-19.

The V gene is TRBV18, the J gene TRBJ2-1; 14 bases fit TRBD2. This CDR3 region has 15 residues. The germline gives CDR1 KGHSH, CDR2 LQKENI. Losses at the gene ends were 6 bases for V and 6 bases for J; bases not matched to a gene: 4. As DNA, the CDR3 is TGTGCCAGCTCCGTGACTAGCGGGGGGGCCAATGAGCAGTTCTTC. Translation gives CASSVTSGGANEQFF.

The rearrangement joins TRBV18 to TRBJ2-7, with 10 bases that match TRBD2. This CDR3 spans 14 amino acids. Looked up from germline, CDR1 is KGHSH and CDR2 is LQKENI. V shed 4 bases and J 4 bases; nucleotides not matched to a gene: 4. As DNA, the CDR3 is TGTGCCAGCTCACTAACTAGCGGGAATTACGAGCAGTACTTC. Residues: CASSLTSGNYEQYF.

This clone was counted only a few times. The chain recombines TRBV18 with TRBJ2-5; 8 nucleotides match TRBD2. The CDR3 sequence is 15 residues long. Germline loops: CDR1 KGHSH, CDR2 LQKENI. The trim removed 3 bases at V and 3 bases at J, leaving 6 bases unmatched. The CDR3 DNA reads TGTGCCAGCTCACCGTCGACTAGCGTTGAAGAGACCCAGTACTTC. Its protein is CASSPSTSVEETQYF. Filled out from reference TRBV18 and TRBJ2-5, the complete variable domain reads NAGVMQNPRHLVRRRGQEARLRCSPMKGHSHVYWYRQLPEEGLKFMVYLQKENIIDESGMPKERFSAEFPKEGPSILRIQQVVRGDSAAYFCASSPSTSVEETQYFGPGTRLLVL.

The CDR3 DNA sequence: TGCGCCAGCAGCTTGCGTCCACACTCCTACGAGCAGTACTTC. Translated, it gives CASSLRPHSYEQYF. The rearrangement uses TRBV5-1 and TRBJ2-7, with D hard to call. V shed 1 base and J shed 0 bases, with 8 bases lying between them. Germline assignment: CDR1 SGHRS and CDR2 YFSETQ. The CDR3 length is 14 residues.

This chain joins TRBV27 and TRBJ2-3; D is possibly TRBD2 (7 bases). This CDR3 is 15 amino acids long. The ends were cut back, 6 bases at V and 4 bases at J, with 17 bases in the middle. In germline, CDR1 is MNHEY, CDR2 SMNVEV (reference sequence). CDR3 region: CASRLLGGAADTQYF. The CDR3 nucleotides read TGTGCCAGCAGACTTTTGGGGGGGGCGGCAGATACGCAGTATTTT.

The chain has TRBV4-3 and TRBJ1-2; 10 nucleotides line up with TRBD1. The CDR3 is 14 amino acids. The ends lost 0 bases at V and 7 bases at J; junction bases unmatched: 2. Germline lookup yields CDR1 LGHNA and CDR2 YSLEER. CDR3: CASSQDWDRGGYTF. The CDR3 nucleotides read TGCGCCAGCAGCCAAGATTGGGACAGGGGTGGCTACACCTTC.

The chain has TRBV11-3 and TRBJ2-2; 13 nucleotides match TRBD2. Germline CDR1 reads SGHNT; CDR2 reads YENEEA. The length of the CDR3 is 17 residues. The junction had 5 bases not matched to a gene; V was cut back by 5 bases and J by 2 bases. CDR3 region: CASSRTSGGINTGELFF. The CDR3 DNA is TGTGCCAGCAGCCGGACTAGCGGGGGCATAAACACCGGGGAGCTGTTTTTT.

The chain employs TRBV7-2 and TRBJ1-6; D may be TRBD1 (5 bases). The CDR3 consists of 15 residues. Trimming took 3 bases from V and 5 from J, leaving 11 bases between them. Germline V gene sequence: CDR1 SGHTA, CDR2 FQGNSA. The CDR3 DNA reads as TGTGCCAGCAGCTTCGGTGCAGGGAATAATTCACCCCTCCACTTT. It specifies CASSFGAGNNSPLHF.

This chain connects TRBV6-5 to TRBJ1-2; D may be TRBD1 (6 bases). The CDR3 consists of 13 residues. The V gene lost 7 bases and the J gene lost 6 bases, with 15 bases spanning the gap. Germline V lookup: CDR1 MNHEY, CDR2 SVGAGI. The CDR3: CASKRGKLDGYTF. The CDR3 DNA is TGTGCCAGCAAAAGGGGGAAGTTGGATGGCTACACCTTC.

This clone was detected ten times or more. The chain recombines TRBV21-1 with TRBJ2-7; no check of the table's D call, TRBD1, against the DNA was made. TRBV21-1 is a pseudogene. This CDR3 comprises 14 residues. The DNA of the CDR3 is TGTGCCAGCAGCAAAGGACAGGGGTTTTACGAGCAGTACTTC. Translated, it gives CASSKGQGFYEQYF.

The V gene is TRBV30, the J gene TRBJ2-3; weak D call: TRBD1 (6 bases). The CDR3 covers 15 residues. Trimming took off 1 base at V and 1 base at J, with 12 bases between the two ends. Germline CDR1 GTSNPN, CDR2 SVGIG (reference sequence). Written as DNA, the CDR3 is TGTGCCTGGAGTGGCCAGGGGTCTCGCACAGATACGCAGTATTTT. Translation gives CAWSGQGSRTDTQYF.

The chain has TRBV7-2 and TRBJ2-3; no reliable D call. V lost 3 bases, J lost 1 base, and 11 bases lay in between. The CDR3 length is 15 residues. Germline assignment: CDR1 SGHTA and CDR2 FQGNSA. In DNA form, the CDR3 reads TGTGCCAGCAGCTTCCGCATGCAGGGCACAGATACGCAGTATTTT. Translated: CASSFRMQGTDTQYF. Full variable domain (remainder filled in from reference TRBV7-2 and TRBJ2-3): GAGVSQSPSNKVTEKGKDVELRCDPISGHTALYWYRQSLGQGLEFLIYFQGNSAPDKSGLPSDRFSAERTGGSVSTLTIQRTQQEDSAVYLCASSFRMQGTDTQYFGPGTRLTVL.

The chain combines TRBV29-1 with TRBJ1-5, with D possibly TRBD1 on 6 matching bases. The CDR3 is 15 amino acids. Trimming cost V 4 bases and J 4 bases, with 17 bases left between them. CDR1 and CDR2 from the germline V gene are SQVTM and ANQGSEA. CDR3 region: CSVVLTGVLNQPQHF. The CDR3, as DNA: TGCAGCGTTGTTCTGACAGGAGTGCTAAATCAGCCCCAGCATTTT.

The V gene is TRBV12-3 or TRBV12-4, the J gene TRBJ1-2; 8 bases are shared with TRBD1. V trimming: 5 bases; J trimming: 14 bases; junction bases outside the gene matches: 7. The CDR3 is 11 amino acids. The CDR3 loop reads CASSPDRVKTF. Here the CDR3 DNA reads TGTGCCAGCAGTCCGGACAGGGTTAAAACCTTC.

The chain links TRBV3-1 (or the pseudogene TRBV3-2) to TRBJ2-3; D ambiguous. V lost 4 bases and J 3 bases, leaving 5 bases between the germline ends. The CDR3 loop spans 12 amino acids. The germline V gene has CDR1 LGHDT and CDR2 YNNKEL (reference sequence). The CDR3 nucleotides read TGTGCCAGCAGCCTTAGAACAGATACGCAGTATTTT. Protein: CASSLRTDTQYF.

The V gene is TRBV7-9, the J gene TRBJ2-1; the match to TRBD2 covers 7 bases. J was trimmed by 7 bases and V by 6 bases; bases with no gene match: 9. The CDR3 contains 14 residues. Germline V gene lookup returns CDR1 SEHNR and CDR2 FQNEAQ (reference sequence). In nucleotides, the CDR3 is TGTGCCAGCAGTAACCCCAGCGGGATGAATGAGCAGTTCTTC. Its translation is CASSNPSGMNEQFF.

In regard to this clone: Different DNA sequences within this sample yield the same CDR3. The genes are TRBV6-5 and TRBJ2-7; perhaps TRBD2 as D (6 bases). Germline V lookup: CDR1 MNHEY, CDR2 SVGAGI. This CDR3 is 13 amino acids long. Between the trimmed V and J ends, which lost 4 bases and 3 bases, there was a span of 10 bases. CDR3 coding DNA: TGTGCCAGCAGTTCGGGACTTGACTACGAGCAGTACTTC. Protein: CASSSGLDYEQYF.

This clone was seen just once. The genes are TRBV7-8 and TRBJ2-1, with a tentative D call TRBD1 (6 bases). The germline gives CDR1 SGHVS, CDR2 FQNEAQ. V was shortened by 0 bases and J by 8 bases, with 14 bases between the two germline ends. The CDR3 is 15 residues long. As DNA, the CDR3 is TGTGCCAGCAGCTTAGCGCTTTTGGGGGCGCATGAGCAGTTCTTC. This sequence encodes CASSLALLGAHEQFF. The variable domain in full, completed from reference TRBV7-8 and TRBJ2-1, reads GAGVSQSPRYKVAKRGQDVALRCDPISGHVSLFWYQQALGQGPEFLTYFQNEAQLDKSGLPSDRFFAERPEGSVSTLKIQRTQQEDSAVYLCASSLALLGAHEQFFGPGTRLTVL.

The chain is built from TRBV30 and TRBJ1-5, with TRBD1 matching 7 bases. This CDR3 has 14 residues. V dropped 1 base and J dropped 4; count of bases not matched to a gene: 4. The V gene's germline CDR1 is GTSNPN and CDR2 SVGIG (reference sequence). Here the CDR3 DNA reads TGTGCCTGGAGTGGTGTGACAGGGAATCAGCCCCAGCATTTT. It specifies CAWSGVTGNQPQHF.

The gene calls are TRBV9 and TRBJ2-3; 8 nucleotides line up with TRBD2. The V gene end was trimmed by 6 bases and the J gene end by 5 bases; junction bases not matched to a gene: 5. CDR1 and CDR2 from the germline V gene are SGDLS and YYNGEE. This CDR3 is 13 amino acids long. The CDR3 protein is CASNGGAEDTQYF. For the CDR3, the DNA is TGTGCCAGCAACGGGGGGGCTGAAGATACGCAGTATTTT.

The CDR3 DNA reads as TGTGCCTGGAAGCGACAGGGGACCACAGATACGCAGTATTTT. Translation: CAWKRQGTTDTQYF. The genes are TRBV30 and TRBJ2-3; 8 bases fit TRBD1. The CDR3 has 14 residues. Germline trimming cut 4 bases from V and 2 bases from J; bases unmatched to any gene: 5. Germline assignment: CDR1 GTSNPN and CDR2 SVGIG (reference sequence). The variable domain in full, completed from reference TRBV30 and TRBJ2-3, reads SQTIHQWPATLVQPVGSPLSLECTVEGTSNPNLYWYRQAAGRGLQLLFYSVGIGQISSEVPQNLSASRPQDRQFILSSKKLLLSDSGFYLCAWKRQGTTDTQYFGPGTRLTVL.